This T cell receptor beta chain was recorded in a study of cytomegalovirus exposure and HLA in healthy donors. Study-wide results and limits: TCR beta sequences reportedly predicted most subjects' HLA-A and HLA-B alleles accurately.

The PCR was carried out with 60 Vbeta primers and 13 Jbeta primers. The assay was immunoSEQ multiplex PCR, and TCRdb's table has in-frame clones only and misses some. The repertoire holds tens of thousands of clones, roughly 67% seen once, with approximately 6.3% in the top ten. The length of the CDR3 is 15 residues. The V gene's germline CDR1 is SNHLY and CDR2 FYNNEI. Losses at the gene ends were 8 bases for V and 0 bases for J; bases not matched to a gene: 9. This clone was counted a single time. Its antigen is currently unknown. Sequenced sample: PBMCs. The rearrangement uses TRBV2 and TRBJ1-2; the match to TRBD1 covers 7 bases. The TCR originated in a boy between 10 and 17 years old in good health and CMV-seropositive. This CDR3 reads CASPQGGKPNYGYTF. The CDR3 bases are TGTGCCAGCCCCCAAGGGGGCAAACCTAACTATGGCTACACCTTC.